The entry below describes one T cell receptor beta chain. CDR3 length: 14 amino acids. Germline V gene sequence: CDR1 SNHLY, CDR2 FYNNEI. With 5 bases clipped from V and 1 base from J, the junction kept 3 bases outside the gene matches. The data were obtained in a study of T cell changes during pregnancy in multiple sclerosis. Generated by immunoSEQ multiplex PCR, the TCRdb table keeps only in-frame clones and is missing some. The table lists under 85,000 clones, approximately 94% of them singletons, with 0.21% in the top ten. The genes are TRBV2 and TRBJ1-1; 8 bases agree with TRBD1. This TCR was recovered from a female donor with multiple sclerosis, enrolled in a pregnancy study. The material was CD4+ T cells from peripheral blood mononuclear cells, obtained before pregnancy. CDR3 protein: CASSTGTGNTEAFF. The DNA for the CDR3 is TGTGCCAGCAGTACCGGGACAGGGAACACTGAAGCTTTCTTT. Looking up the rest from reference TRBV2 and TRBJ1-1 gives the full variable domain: EPEVTQTPSHQVTQMGQEVILRCVPISNHLYFYWYRQILGQKVEFLVSFYNNEISEKSEIFDDQFSVERPDGSNFTLKIRSTKLEDSAMYFCASSTGTGNTEAFFGQGTRLTVV.